This TCR beta chain was documented in a study of CD8+CD57+ T cells in acquired aplastic anemia. For the study at large: Read counts for CD4+ cells (from healthy donors) averaged roughly 10 million.

This clonotype appeared a few times. Profiling of TCR beta VDJ combinations and CDR3 sequences used genomic DNA as template. A single record per CDR3 protein comes from TCRdb applying MiXCR to the reads. The sample contains around 200,000 distinct CDR3 sequences, around half of which appear only once. The J segment lost 0 bases and the V segment lost 1 base, leaving 3 bases of the junction unmatched. The CDR3 is made up of 16 amino acids. Germline assignment: CDR1 SGHTA and CDR2 FQGNSA. The sequence derives from a human donor in good health, serving as a control. Sequenced input: sorted CD4+, CD8+, or CD8+CD57+ T cells (not recorded which) from PBMCs. The chain employs TRBV7-2 and TRBJ2-7, with 10 bases aligning to TRBD1. The DNA for the CDR3 is TGTGCCAGCAGCTTAGAGGGGACAGGGGTCTCCTACGAGCAGTACTTC. Amino acids: CASSLEGTGVSYEQYF. Variable domain in full (rest from reference TRBV7-2 and TRBJ2-7): GAGVSQSPSNKVTEKGKDVELRCDPISGHTALYWYRQSLGQGLEFLIYFQGNSAPDKSGLPSDRFSAERTGGSVSTLTIQRTQQEDSAVYLCASSLEGTGVSYEQYFGPGTRLTVT.